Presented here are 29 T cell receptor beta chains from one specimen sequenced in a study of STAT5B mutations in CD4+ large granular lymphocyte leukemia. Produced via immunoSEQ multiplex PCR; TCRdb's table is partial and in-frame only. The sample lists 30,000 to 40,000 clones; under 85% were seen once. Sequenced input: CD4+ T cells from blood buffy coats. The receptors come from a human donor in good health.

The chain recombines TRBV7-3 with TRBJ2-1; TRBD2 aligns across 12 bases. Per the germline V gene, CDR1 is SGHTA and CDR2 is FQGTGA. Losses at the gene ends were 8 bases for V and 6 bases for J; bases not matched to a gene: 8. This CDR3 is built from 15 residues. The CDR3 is CASGQTSGSPNEQFF. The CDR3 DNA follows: TGTGCCAGCGGACAGACTAGCGGGAGTCCCAATGAGCAGTTCTTC. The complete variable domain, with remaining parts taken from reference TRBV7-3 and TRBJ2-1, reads GAGVSQTPSNKVTEKGKYVELRCDPISGHTALYWYRQSLGQGPEFLIYFQGTGAADDSGLPNDRFFAVRPEGSVSTLKIQRTERGDSAVYLCASGQTSGSPNEQFFGPGTRLTVL.

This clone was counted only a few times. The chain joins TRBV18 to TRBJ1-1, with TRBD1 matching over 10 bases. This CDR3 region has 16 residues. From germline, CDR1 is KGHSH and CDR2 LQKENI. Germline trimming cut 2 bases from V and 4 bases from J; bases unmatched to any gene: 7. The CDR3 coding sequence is TGTGCCAGCTCACCAACTATACGGGACAGGGGCACTGAAGCTTTCTTT. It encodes CASSPTIRDRGTEAFF.

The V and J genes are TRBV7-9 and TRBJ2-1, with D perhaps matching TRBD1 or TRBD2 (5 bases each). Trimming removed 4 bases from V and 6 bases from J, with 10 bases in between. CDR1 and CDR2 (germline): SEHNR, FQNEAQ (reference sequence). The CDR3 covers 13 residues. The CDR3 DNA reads TGTGCCAGCAGCTCTCTGGGGGTCAATGAGCAGTTCTTC. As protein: CASSSLGVNEQFF.

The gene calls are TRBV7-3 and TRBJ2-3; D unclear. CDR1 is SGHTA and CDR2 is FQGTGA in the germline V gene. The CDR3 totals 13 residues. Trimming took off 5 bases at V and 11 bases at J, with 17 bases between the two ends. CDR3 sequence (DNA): TGTGCCAGCAGCGCATCGCCCGAACAAAAGCAGTATTTT. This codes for CASSASPEQKQYF.

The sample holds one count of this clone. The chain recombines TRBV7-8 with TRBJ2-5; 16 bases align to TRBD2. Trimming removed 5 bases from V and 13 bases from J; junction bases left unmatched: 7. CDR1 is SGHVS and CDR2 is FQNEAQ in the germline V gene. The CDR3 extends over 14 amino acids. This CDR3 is CASSPGTSGGVPYF. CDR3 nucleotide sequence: TGTGCCAGCAGCCCCGGGACTAGCGGGGGGGTTCCGTACTTC.

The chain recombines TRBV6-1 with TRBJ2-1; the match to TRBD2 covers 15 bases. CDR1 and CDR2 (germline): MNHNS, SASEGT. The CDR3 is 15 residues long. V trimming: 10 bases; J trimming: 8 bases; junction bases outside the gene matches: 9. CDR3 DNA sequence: TGTGCCACGGAAAGGGGGACTAGCGGGGGGCATGAGCAGTTCTTC. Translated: CATERGTSGGHEQFF.

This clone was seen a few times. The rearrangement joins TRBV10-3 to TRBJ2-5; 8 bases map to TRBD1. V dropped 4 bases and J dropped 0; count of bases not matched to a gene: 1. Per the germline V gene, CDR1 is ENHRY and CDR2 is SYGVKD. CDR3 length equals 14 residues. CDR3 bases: TGTGCCATCAGTGGGGGACAGGACCAAGAGACCCAGTACTTC. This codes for CAISGGQDQETQYF.

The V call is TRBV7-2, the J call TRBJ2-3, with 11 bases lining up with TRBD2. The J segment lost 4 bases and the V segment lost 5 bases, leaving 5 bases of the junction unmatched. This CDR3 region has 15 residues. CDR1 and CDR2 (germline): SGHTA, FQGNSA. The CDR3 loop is CASSTQLAGADTQYF. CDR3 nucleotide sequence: TGTGCCAGCAGCACTCAACTAGCGGGAGCAGATACGCAGTATTTT.

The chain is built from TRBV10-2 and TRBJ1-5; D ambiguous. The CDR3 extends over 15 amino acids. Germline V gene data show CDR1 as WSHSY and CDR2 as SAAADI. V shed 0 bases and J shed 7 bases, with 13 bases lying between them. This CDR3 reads CASSESIGVGQPQHF. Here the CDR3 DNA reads TGCGCCAGCAGTGAGTCGATTGGGGTCGGACAGCCCCAGCATTTT.

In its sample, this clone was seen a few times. The CDR3 DNA reads as TGTGCCAGCAGCTTTAGAGGGGGCACGATAAAGGGCTACGAGCAGTACTTC. Translating it yields CASSFRGGTIKGYEQYF. The chain links TRBV7-2 to TRBJ2-7; 7 positions agree with TRBD1. This CDR3 spans 17 amino acids. V was pared by 3 bases and J by 3 bases, with 14 bases of the junction left unmatched. Germline assignment: CDR1 SGHTA and CDR2 FQGNSA.

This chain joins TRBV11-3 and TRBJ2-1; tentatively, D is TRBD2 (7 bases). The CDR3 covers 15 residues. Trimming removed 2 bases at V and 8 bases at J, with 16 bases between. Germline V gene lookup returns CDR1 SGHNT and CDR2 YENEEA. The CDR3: CASSLTVGGAYEQFF. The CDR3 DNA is TGTGCCAGCAGCTTAACGGTTGGGGGGGCCTATGAGCAGTTCTTC.

In DNA, the CDR3 is TGTGCCAGCAGCGACGGGACAGGAGTTAATGAGCAGTTCTTC. Translation gives CASSDGTGVNEQFF. This chain uses TRBV9 with TRBJ2-1; TRBD1 agrees at 8 bases. This CDR3 has 14 residues. Germline trimming cut 3 bases from V and 7 bases from J; bases unmatched to any gene: 6. In germline, CDR1 is SGDLS, CDR2 YYNGEE.

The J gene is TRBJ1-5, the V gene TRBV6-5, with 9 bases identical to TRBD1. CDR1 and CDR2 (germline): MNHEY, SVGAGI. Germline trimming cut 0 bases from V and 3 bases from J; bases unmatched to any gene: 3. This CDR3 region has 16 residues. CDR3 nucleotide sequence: TGTGCCAGCAGTTACTCGGGACAGGGCGCCAATCAGCCCCAGCATTTT. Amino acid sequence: CASSYSGQGANQPQHF.

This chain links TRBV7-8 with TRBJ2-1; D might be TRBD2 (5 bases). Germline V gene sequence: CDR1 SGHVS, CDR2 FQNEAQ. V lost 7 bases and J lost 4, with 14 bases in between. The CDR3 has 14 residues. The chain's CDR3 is CASILSGPYNEQFF. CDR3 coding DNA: TGTGCCAGCATCTTGAGCGGTCCATACAATGAGCAGTTCTTC.

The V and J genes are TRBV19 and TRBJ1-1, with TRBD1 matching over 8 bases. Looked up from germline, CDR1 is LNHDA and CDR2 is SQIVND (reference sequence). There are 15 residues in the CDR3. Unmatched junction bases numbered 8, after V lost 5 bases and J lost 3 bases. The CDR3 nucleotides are TGTGCCAGTAGTGACCAGGGGGCACGGTACACTGAAGCTTTCTTT. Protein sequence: CASSDQGARYTEAFF.

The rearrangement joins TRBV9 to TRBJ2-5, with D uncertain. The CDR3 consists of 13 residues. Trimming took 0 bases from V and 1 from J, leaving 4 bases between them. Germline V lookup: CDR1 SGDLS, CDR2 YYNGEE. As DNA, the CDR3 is TGTGCCAGCAGCGTAGATCCCCAAGAGACCCAGTACTTC. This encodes CASSVDPQETQYF. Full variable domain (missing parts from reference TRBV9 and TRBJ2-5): DSGVTQTPKHLITATGQRVTLRCSPRSGDLSVYWYQQSLDQGLQFLIQYYNGEERAKGNILERFSAQQFPDLHSELNLSSLELGDSALYFCASSVDPQETQYFGPGTRLLVL.

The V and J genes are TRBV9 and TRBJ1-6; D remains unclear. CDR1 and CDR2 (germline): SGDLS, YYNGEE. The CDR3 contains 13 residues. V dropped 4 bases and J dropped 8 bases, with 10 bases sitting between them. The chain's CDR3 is CASSPRTYSPLHF. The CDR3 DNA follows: TGTGCCAGCAGCCCCCGGACCTATTCACCCCTCCACTTT.

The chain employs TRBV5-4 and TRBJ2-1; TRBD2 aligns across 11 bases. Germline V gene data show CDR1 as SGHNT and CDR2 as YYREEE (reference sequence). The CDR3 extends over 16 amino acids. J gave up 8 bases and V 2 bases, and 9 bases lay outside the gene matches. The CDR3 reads CASSFHLAGGVDEQFF. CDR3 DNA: TGTGCCAGCAGCTTCCACTTAGCGGGGGGGGTAGATGAGCAGTTCTTC.

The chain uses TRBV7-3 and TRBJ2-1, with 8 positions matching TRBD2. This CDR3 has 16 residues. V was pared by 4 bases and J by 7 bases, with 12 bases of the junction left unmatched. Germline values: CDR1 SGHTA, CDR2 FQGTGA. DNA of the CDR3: TGTGCCAGCAGCTCATCCGGGACTAGAGTATTAAATGAGCAGTTCTTC. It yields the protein CASSSSGTRVLNEQFF.

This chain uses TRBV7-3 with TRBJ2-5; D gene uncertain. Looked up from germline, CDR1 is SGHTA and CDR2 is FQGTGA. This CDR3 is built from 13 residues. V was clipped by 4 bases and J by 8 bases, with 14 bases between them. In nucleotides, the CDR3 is TGTGCCAGCAGCTCTAGTATTCTGGATACCCAGTACTTC. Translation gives CASSSSILDTQYF.

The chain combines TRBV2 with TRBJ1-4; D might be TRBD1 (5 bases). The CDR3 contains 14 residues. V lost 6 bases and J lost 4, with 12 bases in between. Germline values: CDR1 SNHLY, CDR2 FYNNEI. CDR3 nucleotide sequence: TGTGCCAGCAGCGGGACTTCGGGTAATGAAAAACTGTTTTTT. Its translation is CASSGTSGNEKLFF.

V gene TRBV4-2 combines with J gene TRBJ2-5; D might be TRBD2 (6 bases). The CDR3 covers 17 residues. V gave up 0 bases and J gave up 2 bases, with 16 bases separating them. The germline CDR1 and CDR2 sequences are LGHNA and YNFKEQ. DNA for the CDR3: TGTGCCAGCAGCCAAGATGCTGGGCTAGCGCCTCAAGAGACCCAGTACTTC. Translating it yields CASSQDAGLAPQETQYF.

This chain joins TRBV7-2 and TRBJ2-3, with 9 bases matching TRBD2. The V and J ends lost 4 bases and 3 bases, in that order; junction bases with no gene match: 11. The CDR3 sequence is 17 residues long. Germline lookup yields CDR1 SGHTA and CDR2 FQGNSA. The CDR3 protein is CASSSMGRGGGTDTQYF. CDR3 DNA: TGTGCCAGCAGCTCCATGGGGCGGGGGGGAGGTACAGATACGCAGTATTTT. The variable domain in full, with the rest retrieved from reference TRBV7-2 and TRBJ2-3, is GAGVSQSPSNKVTEKGKDVELRCDPISGHTALYWYRQSLGQGLEFLIYFQGNSAPDKSGLPSDRFSAERTGGSVSTLTIQRTQQEDSAVYLCASSSMGRGGGTDTQYFGPGTRLTVL.

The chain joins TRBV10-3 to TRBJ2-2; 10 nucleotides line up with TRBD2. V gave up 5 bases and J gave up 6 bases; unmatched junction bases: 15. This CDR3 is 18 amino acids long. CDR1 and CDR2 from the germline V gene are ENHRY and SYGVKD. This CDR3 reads CAISPLLAGAHSAGELFF. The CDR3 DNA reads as TGTGCCATCAGTCCCCTCCTAGCGGGAGCGCACTCGGCCGGGGAGCTGTTTTTT.

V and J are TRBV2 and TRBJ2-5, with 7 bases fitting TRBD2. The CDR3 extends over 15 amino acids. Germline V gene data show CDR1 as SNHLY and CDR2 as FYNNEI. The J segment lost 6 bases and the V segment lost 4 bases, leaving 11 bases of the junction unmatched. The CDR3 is CASSVWTQSGKTQYF. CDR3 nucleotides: TGTGCCAGCAGTGTCTGGACACAAAGCGGGAAGACCCAGTACTTC.

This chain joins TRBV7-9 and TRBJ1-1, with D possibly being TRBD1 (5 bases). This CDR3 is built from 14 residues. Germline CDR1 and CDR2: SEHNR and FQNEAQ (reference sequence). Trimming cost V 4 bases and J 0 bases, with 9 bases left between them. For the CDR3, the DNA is TGTGCCAGCAGCTATGGACAAATGAACACTGAAGCTTTCTTT. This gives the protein CASSYGQMNTEAFF.

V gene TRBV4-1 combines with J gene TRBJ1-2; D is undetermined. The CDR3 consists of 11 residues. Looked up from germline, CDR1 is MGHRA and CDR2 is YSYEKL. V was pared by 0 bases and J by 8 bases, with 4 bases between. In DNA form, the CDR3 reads TGCGCCAGCAGCCAAGATTGGGGCTACACCTTC. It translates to CASSQDWGYTF.

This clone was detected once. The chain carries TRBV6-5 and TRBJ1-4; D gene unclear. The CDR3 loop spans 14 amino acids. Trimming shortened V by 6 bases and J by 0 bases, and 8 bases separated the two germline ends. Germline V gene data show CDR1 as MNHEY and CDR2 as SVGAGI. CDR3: CASRPQPTNEKLFF. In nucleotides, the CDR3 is TGTGCCAGCAGGCCACAGCCAACTAATGAAAAACTGTTTTTT.

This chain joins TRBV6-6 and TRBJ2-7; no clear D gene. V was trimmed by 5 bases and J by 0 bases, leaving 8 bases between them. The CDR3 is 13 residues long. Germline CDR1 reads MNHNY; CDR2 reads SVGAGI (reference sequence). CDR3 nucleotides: TGTGCCAGCAGTGATAGTAACTCCTACGAGCAGTACTTC. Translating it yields CASSDSNSYEQYF.